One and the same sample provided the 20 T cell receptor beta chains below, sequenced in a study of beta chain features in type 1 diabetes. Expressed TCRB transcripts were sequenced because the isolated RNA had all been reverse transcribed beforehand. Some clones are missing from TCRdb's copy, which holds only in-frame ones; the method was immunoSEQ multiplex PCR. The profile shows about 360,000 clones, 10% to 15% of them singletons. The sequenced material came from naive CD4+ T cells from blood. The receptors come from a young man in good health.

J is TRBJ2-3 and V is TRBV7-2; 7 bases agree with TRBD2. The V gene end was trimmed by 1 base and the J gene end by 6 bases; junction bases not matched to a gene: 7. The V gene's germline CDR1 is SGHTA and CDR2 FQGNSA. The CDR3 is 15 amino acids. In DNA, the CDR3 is TGTGCCAGCAGCTTAGTAGTCCGGGAGGAGGATACGCAGTATTTT. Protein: CASSLVVREEDTQYF.

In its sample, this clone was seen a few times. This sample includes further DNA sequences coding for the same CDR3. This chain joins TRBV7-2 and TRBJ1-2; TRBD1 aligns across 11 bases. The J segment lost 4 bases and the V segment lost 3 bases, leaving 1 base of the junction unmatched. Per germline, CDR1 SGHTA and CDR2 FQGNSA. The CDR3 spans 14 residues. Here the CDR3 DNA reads TGTGCCAGCAGCTTTGGACAGGGGGCCTATGGCTACACCTTC. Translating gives CASSFGQGAYGYTF.

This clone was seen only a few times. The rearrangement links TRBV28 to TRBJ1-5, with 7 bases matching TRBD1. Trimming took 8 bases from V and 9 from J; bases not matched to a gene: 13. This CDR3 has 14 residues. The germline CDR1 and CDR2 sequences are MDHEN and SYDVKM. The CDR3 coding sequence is TGTGCCAGCGCCCCGGGACAGCTCCCTGGGCCCCAGCATTTT. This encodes CASAPGQLPGPQHF. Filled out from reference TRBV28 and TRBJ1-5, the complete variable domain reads DVKVTQSSRYLVKRTGEKVFLECVQDMDHENMFWYRQDPGLGLRLIYFSYDVKMKEKGDIPEGYSVSREKKERFSLILESASTNQTSMYLCASAPGQLPGPQHFGDGTRLSIL.

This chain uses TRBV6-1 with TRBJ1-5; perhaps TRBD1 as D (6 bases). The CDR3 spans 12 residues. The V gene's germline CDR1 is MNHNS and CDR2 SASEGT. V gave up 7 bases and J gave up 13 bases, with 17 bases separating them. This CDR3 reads CASTEDRPTQHF. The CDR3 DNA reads TGTGCCAGCACGGAGGACAGACCGACGCAGCATTTT.

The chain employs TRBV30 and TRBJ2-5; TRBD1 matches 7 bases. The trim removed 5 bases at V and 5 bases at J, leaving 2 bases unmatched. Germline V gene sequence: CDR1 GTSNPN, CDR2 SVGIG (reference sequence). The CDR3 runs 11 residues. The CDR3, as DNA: TGTGCCTGGGCAGGGGGTGAGACCCAGTACTTC. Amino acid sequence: CAWAGGETQYF.

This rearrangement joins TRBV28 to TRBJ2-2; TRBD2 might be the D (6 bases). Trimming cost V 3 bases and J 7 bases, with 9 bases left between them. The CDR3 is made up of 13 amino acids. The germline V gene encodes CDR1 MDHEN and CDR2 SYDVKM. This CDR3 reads CASSFGGYGELFF. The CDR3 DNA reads TGTGCCAGCAGTTTCGGAGGGTACGGGGAGCTGTTTTTT.

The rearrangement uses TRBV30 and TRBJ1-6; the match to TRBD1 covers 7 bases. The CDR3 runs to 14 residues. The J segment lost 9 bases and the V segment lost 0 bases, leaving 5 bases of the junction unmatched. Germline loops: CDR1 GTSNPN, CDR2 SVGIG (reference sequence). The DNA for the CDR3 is TGTGCCTGGAGTGTAGACAGGGACTTTTCACCCCTCCACTTT. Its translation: CAWSVDRDFSPLHF. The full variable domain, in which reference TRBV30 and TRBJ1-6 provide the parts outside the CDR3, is SQTIHQWPATLVQPVGSPLSLECTVEGTSNPNLYWYRQAAGRGLQLLFYSVGIGQISSEVPQNLSASRPQDRQFILSSKKLLLSDSGFYLCAWSVDRDFSPLHFGNGTRLTVT.

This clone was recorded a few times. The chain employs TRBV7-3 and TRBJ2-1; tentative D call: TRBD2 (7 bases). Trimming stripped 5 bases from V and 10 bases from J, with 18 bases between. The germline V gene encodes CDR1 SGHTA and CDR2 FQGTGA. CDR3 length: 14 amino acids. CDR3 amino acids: CASSPWGGQGEQFF. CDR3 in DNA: TGTGCCAGCAGCCCGTGGGGGGGGCAGGGGGAGCAGTTCTTC.

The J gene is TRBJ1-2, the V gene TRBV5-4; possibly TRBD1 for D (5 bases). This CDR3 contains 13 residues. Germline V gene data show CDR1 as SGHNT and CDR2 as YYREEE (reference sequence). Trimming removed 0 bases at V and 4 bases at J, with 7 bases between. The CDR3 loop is CASSLAQAYGYTF. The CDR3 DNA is TGTGCCAGCAGCTTGGCACAGGCCTATGGCTACACCTTC.

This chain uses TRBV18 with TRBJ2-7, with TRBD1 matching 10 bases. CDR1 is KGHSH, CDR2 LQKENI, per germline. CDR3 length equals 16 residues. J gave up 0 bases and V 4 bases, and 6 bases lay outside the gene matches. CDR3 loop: CASSQLGQGSSYEQYF. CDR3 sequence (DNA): TGTGCCAGCTCACAACTGGGACAGGGGAGCTCCTACGAGCAGTACTTC.

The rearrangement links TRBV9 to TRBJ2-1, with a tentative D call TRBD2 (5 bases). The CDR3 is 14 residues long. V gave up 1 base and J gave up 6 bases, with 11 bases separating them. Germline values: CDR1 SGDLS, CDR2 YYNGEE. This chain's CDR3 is CASSVMGAVNEQFF. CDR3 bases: TGTGCCAGCAGCGTAATGGGAGCAGTCAATGAGCAGTTCTTC.

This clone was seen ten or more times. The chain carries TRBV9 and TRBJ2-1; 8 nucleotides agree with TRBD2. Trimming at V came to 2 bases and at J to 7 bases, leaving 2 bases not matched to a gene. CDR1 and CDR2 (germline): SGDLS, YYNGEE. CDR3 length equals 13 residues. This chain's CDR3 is CASSVGLVNEQFF. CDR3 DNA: TGTGCCAGCAGCGTGGGACTAGTGAATGAGCAGTTCTTC.

CDR3 in amino acids: CASTHTLIGLYGYTF. The DNA for the CDR3 is TGTGCCAGCACCCACACCTTGATCGGACTATACGGCTACACCTTC. This sequence joins TRBV28 and TRBJ1-2; D call uncertain. The V gene's germline CDR1 is MDHEN and CDR2 SYDVKM. This CDR3 spans 15 amino acids. V was clipped by 7 bases and J by 8 bases, with 23 bases between them.

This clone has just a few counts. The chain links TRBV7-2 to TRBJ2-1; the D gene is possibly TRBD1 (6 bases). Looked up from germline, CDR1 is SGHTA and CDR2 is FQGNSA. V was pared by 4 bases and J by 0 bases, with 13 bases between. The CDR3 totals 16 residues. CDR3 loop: CASSSTTGFSYNEQFF. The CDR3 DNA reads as TGTGCCAGCAGCTCCACCACAGGGTTCTCCTACAATGAGCAGTTCTTC.

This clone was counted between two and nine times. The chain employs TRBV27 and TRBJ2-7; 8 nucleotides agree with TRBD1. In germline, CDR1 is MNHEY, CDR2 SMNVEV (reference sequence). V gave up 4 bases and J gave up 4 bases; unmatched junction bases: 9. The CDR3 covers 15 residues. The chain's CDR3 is CASSWQGAGVYEQYF. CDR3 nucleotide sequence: TGTGCCAGCAGTTGGCAGGGGGCAGGTGTGTACGAGCAGTACTTC.

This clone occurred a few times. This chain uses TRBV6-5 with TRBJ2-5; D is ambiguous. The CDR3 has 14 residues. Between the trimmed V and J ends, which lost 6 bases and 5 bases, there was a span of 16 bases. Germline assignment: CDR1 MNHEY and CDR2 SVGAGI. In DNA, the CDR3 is TGTGCCAGCAGGCCCGTGACACCGGTGGAGACCCAGTACTTC. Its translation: CASRPVTPVETQYF.

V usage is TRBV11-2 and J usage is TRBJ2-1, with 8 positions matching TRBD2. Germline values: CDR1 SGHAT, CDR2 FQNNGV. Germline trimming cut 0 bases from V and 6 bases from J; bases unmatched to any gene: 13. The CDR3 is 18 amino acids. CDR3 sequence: CASSLDWGPGGRRNEQFF. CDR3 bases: TGTGCCAGCAGCTTAGACTGGGGGCCGGGAGGGCGACGCAATGAGCAGTTCTTC.

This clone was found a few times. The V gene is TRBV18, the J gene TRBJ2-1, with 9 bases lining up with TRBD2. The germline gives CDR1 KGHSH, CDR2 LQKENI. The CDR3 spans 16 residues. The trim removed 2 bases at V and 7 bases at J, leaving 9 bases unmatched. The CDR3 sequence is CASSPIQAGGRNEQFF. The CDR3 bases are TGTGCCAGCTCACCAATTCAGGCGGGAGGGCGGAATGAGCAGTTCTTC.

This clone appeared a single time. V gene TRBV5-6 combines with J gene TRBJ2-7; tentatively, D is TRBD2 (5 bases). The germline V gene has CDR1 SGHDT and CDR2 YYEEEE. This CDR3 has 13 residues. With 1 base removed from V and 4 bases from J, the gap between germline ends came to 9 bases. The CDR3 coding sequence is TGTGCCAGCAGCTTGAACAGACTATACGAGCAGTACTTC. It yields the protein CASSLNRLYEQYF.

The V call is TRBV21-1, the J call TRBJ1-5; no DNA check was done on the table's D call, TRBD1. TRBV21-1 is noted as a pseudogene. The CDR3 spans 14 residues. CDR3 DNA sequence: TGTGCCAGCATCCTCGACAGGGAACATCAGCCCCAGCATTTT. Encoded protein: CASILDREHQPQHF.